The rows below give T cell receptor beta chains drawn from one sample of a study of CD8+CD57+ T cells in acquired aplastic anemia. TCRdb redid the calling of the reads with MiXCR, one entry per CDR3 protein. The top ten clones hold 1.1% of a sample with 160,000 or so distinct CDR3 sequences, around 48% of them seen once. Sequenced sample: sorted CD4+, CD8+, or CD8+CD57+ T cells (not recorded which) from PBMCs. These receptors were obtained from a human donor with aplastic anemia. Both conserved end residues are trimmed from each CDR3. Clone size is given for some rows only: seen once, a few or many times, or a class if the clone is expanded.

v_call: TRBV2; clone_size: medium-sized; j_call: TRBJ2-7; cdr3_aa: ASSGLLAYEQY
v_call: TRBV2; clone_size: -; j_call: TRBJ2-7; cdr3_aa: ASRTGLAGYEQY
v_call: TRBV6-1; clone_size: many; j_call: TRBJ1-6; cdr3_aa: ASSVGRNNSPLH
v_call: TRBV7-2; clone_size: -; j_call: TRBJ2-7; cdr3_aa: ASSRASATYEQY
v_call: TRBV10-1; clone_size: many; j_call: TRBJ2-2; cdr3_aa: ASSESRGAGGPTGELF
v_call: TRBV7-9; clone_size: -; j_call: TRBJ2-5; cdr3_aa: ASSLGAPEGTQY
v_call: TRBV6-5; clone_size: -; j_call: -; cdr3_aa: ASSYSSRGGETQY
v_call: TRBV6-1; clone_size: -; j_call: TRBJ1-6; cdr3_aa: ASIYTRGQWGYNSPLH
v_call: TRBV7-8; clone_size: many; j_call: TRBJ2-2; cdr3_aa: ASSLEGGRGTGELF
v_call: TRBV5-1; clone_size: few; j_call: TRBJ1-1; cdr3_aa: ASRSRAGGQVSF
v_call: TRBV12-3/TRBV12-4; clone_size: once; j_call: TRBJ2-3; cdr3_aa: ASSSPGLAGGPADTQY
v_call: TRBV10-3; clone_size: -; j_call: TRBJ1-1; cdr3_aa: AISEDRGVSF
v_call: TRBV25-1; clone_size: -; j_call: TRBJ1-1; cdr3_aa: ASRTGSGGAF
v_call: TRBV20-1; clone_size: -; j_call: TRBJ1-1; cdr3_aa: SAGRQGAGEAF
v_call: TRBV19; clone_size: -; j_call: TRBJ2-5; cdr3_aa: ASSIGHGKETQY
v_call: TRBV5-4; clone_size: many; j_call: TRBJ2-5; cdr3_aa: ASSYRTRAQETQY
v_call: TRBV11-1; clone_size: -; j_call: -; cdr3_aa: ASSLGNLSSAQY
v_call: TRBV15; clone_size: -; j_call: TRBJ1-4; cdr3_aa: ATSGLRRGTDHEKLF
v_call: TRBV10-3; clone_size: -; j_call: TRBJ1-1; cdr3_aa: ASSVPNKNTEAF
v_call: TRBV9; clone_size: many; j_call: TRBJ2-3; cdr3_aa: ASSVSGGADTQY
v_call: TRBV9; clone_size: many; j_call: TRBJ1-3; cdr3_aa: ASSARDSSGNTIY
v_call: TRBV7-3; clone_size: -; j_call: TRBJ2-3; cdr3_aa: ASSPGTSGSADTQY
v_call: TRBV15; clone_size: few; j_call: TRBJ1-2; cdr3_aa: ATSRDRTGGGYT
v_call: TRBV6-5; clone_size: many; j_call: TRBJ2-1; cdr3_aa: ATSLGWGYREF
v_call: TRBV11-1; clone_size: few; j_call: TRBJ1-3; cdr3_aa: ASSLGGTRSGNTIY
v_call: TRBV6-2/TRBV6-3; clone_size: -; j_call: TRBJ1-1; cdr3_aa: ASSSTLDRVNTEAF
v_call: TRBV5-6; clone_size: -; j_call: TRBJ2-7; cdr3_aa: ASSLKDRVYEQY
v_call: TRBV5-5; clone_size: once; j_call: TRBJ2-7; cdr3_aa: ASSLQIGRYEQY
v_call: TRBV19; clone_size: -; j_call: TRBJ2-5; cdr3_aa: ASSGLAGGQETQY
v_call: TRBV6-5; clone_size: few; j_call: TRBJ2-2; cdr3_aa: ASSYERGRLAGELF
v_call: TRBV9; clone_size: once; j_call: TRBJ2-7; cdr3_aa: ASSVADSSYEQH
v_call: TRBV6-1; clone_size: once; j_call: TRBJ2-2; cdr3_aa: ASTTLGRQRTGDLF
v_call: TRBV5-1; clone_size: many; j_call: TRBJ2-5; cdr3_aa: ASSLAAQETQY
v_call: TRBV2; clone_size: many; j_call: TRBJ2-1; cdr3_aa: ARGLAGGEQF
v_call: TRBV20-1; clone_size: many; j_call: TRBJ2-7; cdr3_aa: SAPSQTGRSDEQY
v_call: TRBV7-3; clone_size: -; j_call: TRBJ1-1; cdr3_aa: ASSLTGAYEAF
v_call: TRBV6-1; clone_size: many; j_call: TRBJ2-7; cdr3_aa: ASSVVGNEQY
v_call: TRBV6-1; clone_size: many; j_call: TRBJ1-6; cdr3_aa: ATSRTGNSPLH
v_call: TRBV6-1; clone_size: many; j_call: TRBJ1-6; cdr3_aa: ASSEATGGRSPLH
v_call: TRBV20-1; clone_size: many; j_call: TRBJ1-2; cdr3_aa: SVSETGGRYGYT
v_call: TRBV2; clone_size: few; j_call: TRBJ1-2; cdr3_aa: ARQDRPYGYT
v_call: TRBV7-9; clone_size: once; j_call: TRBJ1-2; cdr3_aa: ASTRGSNYGYT
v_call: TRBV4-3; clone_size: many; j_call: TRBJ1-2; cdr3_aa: ASSQGTGLGGYT
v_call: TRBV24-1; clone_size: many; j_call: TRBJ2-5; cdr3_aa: ATSDQGARETQY
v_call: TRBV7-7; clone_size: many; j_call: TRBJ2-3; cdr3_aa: ASSLSKGDTQY
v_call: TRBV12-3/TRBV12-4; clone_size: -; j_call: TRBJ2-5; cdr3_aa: ASSPLRETQY
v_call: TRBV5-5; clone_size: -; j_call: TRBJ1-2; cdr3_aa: ASSTPQGDGYT
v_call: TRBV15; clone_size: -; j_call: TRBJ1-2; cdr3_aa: ATSRDLKEDRGGYT
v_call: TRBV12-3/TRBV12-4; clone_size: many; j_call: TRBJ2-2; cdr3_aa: ASSLALGTSNTGELF
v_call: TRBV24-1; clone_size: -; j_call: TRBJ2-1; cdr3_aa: ATSDAITMRQF
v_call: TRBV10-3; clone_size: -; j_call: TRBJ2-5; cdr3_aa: ATKQGFARETQY
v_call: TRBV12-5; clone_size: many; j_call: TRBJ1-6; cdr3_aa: ASGPYNSPLH
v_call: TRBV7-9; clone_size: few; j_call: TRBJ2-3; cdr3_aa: ASSLNSDTQY